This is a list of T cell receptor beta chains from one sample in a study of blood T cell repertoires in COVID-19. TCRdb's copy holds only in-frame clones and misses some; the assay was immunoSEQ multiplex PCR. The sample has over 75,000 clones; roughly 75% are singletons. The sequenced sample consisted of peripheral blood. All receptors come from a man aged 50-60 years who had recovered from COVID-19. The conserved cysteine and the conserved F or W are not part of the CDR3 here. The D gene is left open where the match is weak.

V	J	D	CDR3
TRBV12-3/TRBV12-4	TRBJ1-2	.	ASSAGASYGYT
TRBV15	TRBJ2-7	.	ATSRTGTSYEQY
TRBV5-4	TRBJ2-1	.	ASRISGARDEQF
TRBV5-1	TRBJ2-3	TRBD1	ASSLRDRGPTTDTQY
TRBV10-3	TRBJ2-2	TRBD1	AIRNRGYGGELF
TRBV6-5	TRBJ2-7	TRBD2	ASIMTSGPYEQY
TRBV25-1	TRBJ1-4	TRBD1	ASGRTGNEKLF
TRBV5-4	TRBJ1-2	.	ASSLNIAGGDGYT
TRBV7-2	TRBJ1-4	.	ASSPGRGRDEKLF
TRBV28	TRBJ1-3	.	ASSYSFGNTIY